A single sample gave rise to the 30 T cell receptor beta chains below, sequenced in a study of CD8 T cells in Susac syndrome. With random hexamers, roughly 0.45 to 1 ug RNA was reverse transcribed. TCRdb re-derived calls from the immunoSEQ multiplex PCR reads in MiXCR, one entry per CDR3 protein. The sample comprises around 23,000 distinct CDR3 sequences, roughly 95% of which are singletons, and 0.55% to 0.8% rests with the top ten. Material: CD8+ T cells from PBMCs. The receptors here all came from a human donor with Susac syndrome.

V and J are TRBV6-6 and TRBJ2-3; 8 positions match TRBD2. The CDR3 has 14 residues. V lost 4 bases to trimming and J lost 5 bases; unmatched junction nucleotides: 5. Germline loops: CDR1 MNHNY, CDR2 SVGAGI (reference sequence). CDR3 DNA sequence: TGTGCCAGCAGTTCGGGGGGGGAGGGAGATACGCAGTATTTT. Its protein product is CASSSGGEGDTQYF.

V usage is TRBV28 and J usage is TRBJ2-1, with TRBD1 as a possible D gene (5 bases). The CDR3 extends over 16 amino acids. Trimming pared 4 bases from V and 4 bases from J, leaving 17 bases between. CDR1 is MDHEN and CDR2 is SYDVKM in the germline V gene. CDR3 coding DNA: TGTGCCAGCAGTTCTCCGACAGAGAGAGATTACAATGAGCAGTTCTTC. Its protein is CASSSPTERDYNEQFF. Full variable domain (remainder filled in from reference TRBV28 and TRBJ2-1): DVKVTQSSRYLVKRTGEKVFLECVQDMDHENMFWYRQDPGLGLRLIYFSYDVKMKEKGDIPEGYSVSREKKERFSLILESASTNQTSMYLCASSSPTERDYNEQFFGPGTRLTVL.

V is TRBV16 and J is TRBJ1-1; TRBD1 is a possible D gene (6 bases). Germline CDR1 and CDR2: KGHSY and FQNENV. Deletions cut 2 bases from V and 4 bases from J, with 8 bases between. This CDR3 region has 13 residues. The CDR3 sequence is CASSQGGPTEAFF. CDR3 DNA sequence: TGTGCCAGCAGCCAAGGGGGGCCCACTGAAGCTTTCTTT.

The chain carries TRBV6-4 and TRBJ1-1; D gene ambiguous. Germline V gene sequence: CDR1 MRHNA, CDR2 SNTAGT. This CDR3 has 11 amino acids. V lost 4 bases, J lost 7 bases, and 7 bases lay in between. CDR3 in amino acids: CASSGGNEAFF. CDR3 DNA: TGTGCCAGCAGTGGGGGTAATGAAGCTTTCTTT.

The V call is TRBV28, the J call TRBJ2-1; D perhaps matches TRBD1 (5 bases). CDR3 length: 13 amino acids. Germline assignment: CDR1 MDHEN and CDR2 SYDVKM. Trimming stripped 6 bases from V and 8 bases from J, with 14 bases between. The CDR3 region has the DNA TGTGCCAGCAGAGTCGATCAGGGTGATGAGCAGTTCTTC. This codes for CASRVDQGDEQFF.

The chain uses TRBV29-1 and TRBJ2-3; D is ambiguous. The V end lost 2 bases, the J end lost 2 bases, and 20 bases lay between the germline ends. This CDR3 region has 17 residues. Germline V CDR1 and CDR2: SQVTM, ANQGSEA. The CDR3 DNA reads TGCAGCGTTGAACCCACTCAATCCCCCCTACCCACAGATACGCAGTATTTT. Protein: CSVEPTQSPLPTDTQYF.

This clonotype was observed once. This sequence joins TRBV3-1 and TRBJ2-5; 8 bases line up with TRBD1. Looked up from germline, CDR1 is LGHDT and CDR2 is YNNKEL (reference sequence). V gave up 0 bases and J gave up 9 bases; unmatched junction bases: 9. This CDR3 comprises 15 residues. CDR3 in amino acids: CASSQEGTGKRAQYF. CDR3 in DNA: TGTGCCAGCAGCCAAGAGGGGACAGGTAAAAGGGCCCAGTACTTC.

The gene calls are TRBV28 and TRBJ1-2; the match to TRBD1 covers 10 bases. J lost 3 bases, V lost 7 bases, and 11 bases had no gene match. The germline V gene encodes CDR1 MDHEN and CDR2 SYDVKM. CDR3 length equals 16 residues. As DNA, the CDR3 is TGTGCCAGCACCCAAATAATGGGACAGGGGTACTATGGCTACACCTTC. The encoded protein is CASTQIMGQGYYGYTF.

The V and J genes are TRBV7-9 and TRBJ2-4; possible D gene TRBD2, 6 bases. Germline V gene sequence: CDR1 SEHNR, CDR2 FQNEAQ (reference sequence). V lost 4 bases and J lost 0, with 10 bases in between. The CDR3 totals 15 residues. The CDR3 loop is CASSSPGLAKNIQYF. CDR3 bases: TGTGCCAGCAGCTCTCCGGGACTAGCCAAAAACATTCAGTACTTC. Full variable domain (rest looked up from reference TRBV7-9 and TRBJ2-4): DTGVSQNPRHKITKRGQNVTFRCDPISEHNRLYWYRQTLGQGPEFLTYFQNEAQLEKSRLLSDRFSAERPKGSFSTLEIQRTEQGDSAMYLCASSSPGLAKNIQYFGAGTRLSVL.

The chain recombines TRBV11-1 with TRBJ2-3; D not resolved. Germline V gene data show CDR1 as SGHAT and CDR2 as FQDESV (reference sequence). The CDR3 totals 15 residues. V lost 6 bases and J 1 base, leaving 14 bases between the germline ends. The CDR3 DNA reads as TGTGCCAGCAGTTCAGATATTCCACGCACAGATACGCAGTATTTT. The encoded protein is CASSSDIPRTDTQYF.

This clonotype is a singleton in its sample. V gene TRBV6-5 combines with J gene TRBJ1-2; weak D call: TRBD1 (5 bases). The CDR3 has 13 amino acids. Between the trimmed V and J ends, which lost 2 bases and 8 bases, there was a span of 12 bases. Germline CDR1 and CDR2: MNHEY and SVGAGI. CDR3 sequence reads: CASSYVRGDGYTF. The DNA of the CDR3 is TGTGCCAGCAGTTACGTCCGGGGGGACGGCTACACCTTC.

This chain joins TRBV12-3 or TRBV12-4 and TRBJ2-1, with 10 bases lining up with TRBD2. This CDR3 comprises 13 residues. The junction had 1 base not matched to a gene; V was cut back by 6 bases and J by 5 bases. The CDR3 coding sequence is TGTGCCAGCAGCGGACTAGCGGACAATGAGCAGTTCTTC. It codes for CASSGLADNEQFF.

The chain carries TRBV2 and TRBJ1-4; D is unresolved. Germline V CDR1 and CDR2: SNHLY, FYNNEI. The CDR3 contains 15 residues. The V end was cut by 2 bases, the J end by 0 bases, with 7 bases between. CDR3 nucleotides: TGTGCCAGCAGTGAACCGTTGGCAACTAATGAAAAACTGTTTTTT. Amino acids: CASSEPLATNEKLFF. Complete variable domain (other parts from reference TRBV2 and TRBJ1-4): EPEVTQTPSHQVTQMGQEVILRCVPISNHLYFYWYRQILGQKVEFLVSFYNNEISEKSEIFDDQFSVERPDGSNFTLKIRSTKLEDSAMYFCASSEPLATNEKLFFGSGTQLSVL.

This clonotype has only one observation. This chain connects TRBV3-1 to TRBJ1-1; D is undetermined. Germline CDR1 is LGHDT and CDR2 is YNNKEL (reference sequence). This CDR3 spans 13 amino acids. Between the trimmed V and J ends, which lost 6 bases and 1 base, there was a span of 9 bases. The CDR3 loop reads CASSYKSNTEAFF. DNA of the CDR3: TGTGCCAGCAGTTACAAATCGAACACTGAAGCTTTCTTT.

This clonotype appeared once. The chain combines TRBV20-1 with TRBJ2-5, with D perhaps TRBD1 (6 bases). Germline assignment: CDR1 DFQATT and CDR2 SNEGSKA (reference sequence). The V and J ends lost 3 bases and 2 bases respectively, with 16 bases between them. This CDR3 comprises 15 residues. In DNA form, the CDR3 reads TGCAGTGCTAGTCGGGCAGGGGACATACAAGAGACCCAGTACTTC. Amino acid sequence: CSASRAGDIQETQYF.

The genes are TRBV12-3 or TRBV12-4 and TRBJ2-5; perhaps TRBD2 as D (6 bases). This CDR3 region has 15 residues. Trimming shortened V by 8 bases and J by 3 bases, and 19 bases separated the two germline ends. This CDR3 reads CASGMALREKETQYF. The CDR3 nucleotides are TGTGCCAGCGGCATGGCCCTCCGGGAGAAAGAGACCCAGTACTTC.

The chain is built from TRBV4-3 and TRBJ2-7; no reliable D call. Germline lookup yields CDR1 LGHNA and CDR2 YSLEER. With 0 bases removed from V and 2 bases from J, the gap between germline ends came to 11 bases. The CDR3 spans 15 residues. As DNA, the CDR3 is TGCGCCAGCAGCCAAGATGAGTTCACTACCTACGAGCAGTACTTC. This codes for CASSQDEFTTYEQYF.

The gene calls are TRBV7-3 and TRBJ2-7, with D perhaps matching TRBD1 (6 bases). The CDR3 runs 15 residues. Germline V gene sequence: CDR1 SGHTA, CDR2 FQGTGA. V was trimmed by 1 base and J by 3 bases, leaving 13 bases between them. CDR3 nucleotide sequence: TGTGCCAGCAGCTTAAACGGGAAAGGGGGCTACGAGCAGTACTTC. Protein product: CASSLNGKGGYEQYF. Full variable domain (missing parts from reference TRBV7-3 and TRBJ2-7): GAGVSQTPSNKVTEKGKYVELRCDPISGHTALYWYRQSLGQGPEFLIYFQGTGAADDSGLPNDRFFAVRPEGSVSTLKIQRTERGDSAVYLCASSLNGKGGYEQYFGPGTRLTVT.

This clonotype showed up just once. V and J are TRBV6-2 or TRBV6-3 and TRBJ1-5, with D possibly matching TRBD1 (6 bases). Trimming pared 6 bases from V and 0 bases from J, leaving 18 bases between. This CDR3 is 17 amino acids long. Germline V gene sequence: CDR1 MNHEY, CDR2 SVGEGT. CDR3 sequence (DNA): TGTGCCAGCAGCTGGGGCGGGGGCTGGGATAGCAATCAGCCCCAGCATTTT. Amino acids: CASSWGGGWDSNQPQHF.

This clonotype has a single count. The CDR3 here is CASGSGQGNYGYTF. The CDR3 region has the DNA TGTGCTAGTGGTTCAGGACAGGGCAACTATGGCTACACCTTC. This rearrangement joins TRBV12-5 to TRBJ1-2, with TRBD1 matching 8 bases. Germline lookup yields CDR1 LGHNT and CDR2 FRNRAP. The CDR3 length is 14 residues. V was clipped by 4 bases and J by 2 bases; unmatched bases: 3.

V usage is TRBV12-3 or TRBV12-4 and J usage is TRBJ2-5, with 7 bases identical to TRBD2. This CDR3 is built from 14 residues. After removal of 4 bases from V and 0 bases from J, the junction contained 2 bases not matched to a gene. The CDR3 bases are TGTGCCAGCAGTTCACGGGGGGACCAAGAGACCCAGTACTTC. Its translation: CASSSRGDQETQYF.

The chain employs TRBV5-1 and TRBJ2-1, with D maybe TRBD2 (5 bases). The V end was cut by 0 bases, the J end by 4 bases, with 11 bases between. Germline loops: CDR1 SGHRS, CDR2 YFSETQ. CDR3 size: 15 residues. The chain's CDR3 is CASSLDRGPYNEQFF. The CDR3 DNA reads as TGCGCCAGCAGCTTGGATCGGGGTCCTTACAATGAGCAGTTCTTC.

V is TRBV28 and J is TRBJ2-2; either TRBD1 or TRBD2 may fit D (5 bases each). The germline V and J ends were trimmed by 3 bases and 4 bases, with 15 bases remaining between them. Looked up from germline, CDR1 is MDHEN and CDR2 is SYDVKM. The CDR3 length is 16 residues. The CDR3 sequence is CASSFFSPGPTGELFF. As DNA, the CDR3 is TGTGCCAGCAGTTTTTTTAGCCCGGGGCCCACCGGGGAGCTGTTTTTT.

The rearrangement uses TRBV7-3 and TRBJ2-3; 11 bases fit TRBD2. Germline CDR1 and CDR2: SGHTA and FQGTGA. This CDR3 contains 15 residues. V lost 3 bases, J lost 3 bases, and 2 bases stayed unmatched. This CDR3 reads CASSFGTSGTDTQYF. The CDR3 coding sequence is TGTGCCAGCAGCTTTGGGACTAGCGGAACAGATACGCAGTATTTT. Full variable domain (missing parts from reference TRBV7-3 and TRBJ2-3): GAGVSQTPSNKVTEKGKYVELRCDPISGHTALYWYRQSLGQGPEFLIYFQGTGAADDSGLPNDRFFAVRPEGSVSTLKIQRTERGDSAVYLCASSFGTSGTDTQYFGPGTRLTVL.

The chain recombines TRBV5-1 with TRBJ1-1; D is undetermined. V shed 5 bases and J shed 1 base, with 6 bases lying between them. Germline loops: CDR1 SGHRS, CDR2 YFSETQ. The CDR3 contains 12 residues. The CDR3 DNA is TGCGCCAGCAGGGAGGGGAACACTGAAGCTTTCTTT. Translation gives CASREGNTEAFF.

This rearrangement joins TRBV28 to TRBJ1-2; 9 bases line up with TRBD1. Losses at the gene ends were 6 bases for V and 4 bases for J; bases not matched to a gene: 9. There are 15 residues in the CDR3. Germline V gene lookup returns CDR1 MDHEN and CDR2 SYDVKM. CDR3 DNA sequence: TGTGCCAGCAGCCTACAGGGGGCGCTTAGCTATGGCTACACCTTC. Amino acid sequence: CASSLQGALSYGYTF.

This chain uses TRBV5-6 with TRBJ1-5; no firm D call. Per the germline V gene, CDR1 is SGHDT and CDR2 is YYEEEE. V lost 3 bases to trimming and J lost 3 bases, with 10 bases between them. The CDR3 is made up of 14 amino acids. For the CDR3, the DNA is TGTGCCAGCAGCTCGGGCAGGTACAATCAGCCCCAGCATTTT. It encodes CASSSGRYNQPQHF. Supplemented by reference TRBV5-6 and TRBJ1-5, the full variable domain reads DAGVTQSPTHLIKTRGQQVTLRCSPKSGHDTVSWYQQALGQGPQFIFQYYEEEERQRGNFPDRFSGHQFPNYSSELNVNALLLGDSALYLCASSSGRYNQPQHFGDGTRLSIL.

The chain combines TRBV29-1 with TRBJ2-1; 7 positions agree with TRBD1. V lost 2 bases, J lost 2 bases, and 9 bases stayed unmatched. There are 16 residues in the CDR3. Germline V gene sequence: CDR1 SQVTM, CDR2 ANQGSEA. Here the CDR3 reads CSVEYRGKGTYNEQFF. The CDR3 bases are TGCAGCGTTGAATACAGGGGCAAGGGGACCTACAATGAGCAGTTCTTC.

This rearrangement joins TRBV6-4 to TRBJ2-3; 9 nucleotides line up with TRBD2. The V gene's germline CDR1 is MRHNA and CDR2 SNTAGT. Trimming cost V 3 bases and J 1 base; bases outside gene matches: 2. CDR3 length: 15 amino acids. The CDR3 region is CASSESSGGTDTQYF. CDR3 nucleotide sequence: TGTGCCAGCAGTGAATCTAGCGGGGGCACAGATACGCAGTATTTT.

The genes are TRBV28 and TRBJ1-1; D gene ambiguous. Germline CDR1 and CDR2: MDHEN and SYDVKM. There are 13 residues in the CDR3. V lost 1 base to trimming and J lost 8 bases, with 11 bases between them. CDR3 sequence: CASSLSWRTEAFF. CDR3 nucleotide sequence: TGTGCCAGCAGTTTATCTTGGAGAACGGAAGCTTTCTTT.